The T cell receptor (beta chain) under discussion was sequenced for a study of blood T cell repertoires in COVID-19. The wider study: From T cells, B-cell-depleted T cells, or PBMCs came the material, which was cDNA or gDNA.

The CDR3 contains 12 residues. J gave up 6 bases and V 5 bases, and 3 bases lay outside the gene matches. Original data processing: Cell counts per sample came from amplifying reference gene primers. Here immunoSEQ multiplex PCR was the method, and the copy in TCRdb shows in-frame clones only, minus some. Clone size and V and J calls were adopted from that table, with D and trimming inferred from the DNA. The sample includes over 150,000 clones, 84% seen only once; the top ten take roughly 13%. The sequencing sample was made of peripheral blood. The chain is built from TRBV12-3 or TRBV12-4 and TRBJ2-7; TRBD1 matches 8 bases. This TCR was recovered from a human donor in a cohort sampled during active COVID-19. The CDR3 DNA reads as TGTGCCAGCAGTCCTACAGGGGGCGAGCAGTACTTC. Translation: CASSPTGGEQYF.